These 5 T cell receptor beta chains came from one sample sequenced in a study of cytomegalovirus exposure and HLA in healthy donors. PCR employed 60 Vbeta and 13 Jbeta primers. The repertoire was sequenced with immunoSEQ multiplex PCR; TCRdb's copy has only in-frame clones and lacks some. The profile shows tens of thousands of clones, 70% of them singletons. Sequencing was carried out using PBMCs. The receptors were sampled from a woman between 50 and 59 years old in good health and CMV-seropositive.

This chain connects TRBV7-2 to TRBJ2-1, with 7 bases lining up with TRBD2. The J segment lost 3 bases and the V segment lost 4 bases, leaving 3 bases of the junction unmatched. The CDR3 is made up of 14 amino acids. Germline lookup yields CDR1 SGHTA and CDR2 FQGNSA. The CDR3 loop reads CASSYGTNYNEQFF. CDR3 DNA sequence: TGTGCCAGCAGCTACGGGACTAACTACAATGAGCAGTTCTTC. Supplemented by reference TRBV7-2 and TRBJ2-1, the full variable domain reads GAGVSQSPSNKVTEKGKDVELRCDPISGHTALYWYRQSLGQGLEFLIYFQGNSAPDKSGLPSDRFSAERTGGSVSTLTIQRTQQEDSAVYLCASSYGTNYNEQFFGPGTRLTVL.

The chain joins TRBV4-3 to TRBJ2-1; 9 bases align to TRBD1. CDR3 size: 15 residues. V gave up 0 bases and J gave up 5 bases; unmatched junction bases: 2. The V gene's germline CDR1 is LGHNA and CDR2 YSLEER. CDR3 coding DNA: TGCGCCAGCAGCCAAGAGTACAGGGGGCACAATGAGCAGTTCTTC. This sequence encodes CASSQEYRGHNEQFF.

The chain has TRBV5-1 and TRBJ2-1, with 7 positions matching TRBD2. CDR3 length: 18 amino acids. V gave up 1 base and J gave up 1 base; unmatched junction bases: 11. CDR1 and CDR2 from the germline V gene are SGHRS and YFSETQ. CDR3 DNA: TGCGCCAGCAGCTTGAGCCCGCCGGGGGGTGGGTCCTACAATGAGCAGTTCTTC. Translation: CASSLSPPGGGSYNEQFF.

The chain has TRBV27 and TRBJ1-4; the D gene is possibly TRBD1 (6 bases). CDR3 size: 19 residues. CDR1 MNHEY and CDR2 SMNVEV come from the germline V gene (reference sequence). Trimming pared 3 bases from V and 0 bases from J, leaving 20 bases between. The CDR3 coding sequence is TGTGCCAGCAGTTTGTCGTTCGGGGGGCTTTTGGCAACTAATGAAAAACTGTTTTTT. Encoded protein: CASSLSFGGLLATNEKLFF.

This clone was seen a handful of times. The chain joins TRBV21-1 to TRBJ1-5. TRBV21-1 is noted as a pseudogene. The CDR3 extends over 13 amino acids. The CDR3 region is CASSVRRPPVGHF. CDR3 in DNA: TGTGCCAGCAGCGTTCGGCGGCCCCCCGTCGGGCATTTT.